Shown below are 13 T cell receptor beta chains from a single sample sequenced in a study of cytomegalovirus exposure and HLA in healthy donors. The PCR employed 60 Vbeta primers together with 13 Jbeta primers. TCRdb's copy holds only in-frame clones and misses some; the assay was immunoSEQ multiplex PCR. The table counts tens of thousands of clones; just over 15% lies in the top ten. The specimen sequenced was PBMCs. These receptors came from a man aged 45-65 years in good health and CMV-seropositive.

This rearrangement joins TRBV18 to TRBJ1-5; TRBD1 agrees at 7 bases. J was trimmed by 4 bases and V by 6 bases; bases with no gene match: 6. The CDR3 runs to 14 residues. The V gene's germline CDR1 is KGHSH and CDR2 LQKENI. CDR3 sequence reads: CASSLTGPNQPQHF. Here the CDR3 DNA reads TGTGCCAGCTCCCTGACAGGGCCGAATCAGCCCCAGCATTTT. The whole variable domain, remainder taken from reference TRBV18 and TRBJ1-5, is NAGVMQNPRHLVRRRGQEARLRCSPMKGHSHVYWYRQLPEEGLKFMVYLQKENIIDESGMPKERFSAEFPKEGPSILRIQQVVRGDSAAYFCASSLTGPNQPQHFGDGTRLSIL.

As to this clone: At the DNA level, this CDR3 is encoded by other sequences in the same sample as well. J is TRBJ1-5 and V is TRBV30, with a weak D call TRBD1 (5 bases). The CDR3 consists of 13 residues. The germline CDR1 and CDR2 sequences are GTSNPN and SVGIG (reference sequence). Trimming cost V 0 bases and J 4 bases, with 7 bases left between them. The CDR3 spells CAWSVRGNQPQHF. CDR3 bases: TGTGCCTGGAGTGTAAGGGGAAATCAGCCCCAGCATTTT.

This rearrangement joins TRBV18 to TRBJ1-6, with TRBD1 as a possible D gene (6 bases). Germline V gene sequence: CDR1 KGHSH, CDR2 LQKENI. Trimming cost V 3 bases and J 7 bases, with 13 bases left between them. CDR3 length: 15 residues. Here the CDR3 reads CASSPPTGRNSPLHF. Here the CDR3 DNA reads TGTGCCAGCTCACCCCCCACAGGGCGGAATTCACCCCTCCACTTT.

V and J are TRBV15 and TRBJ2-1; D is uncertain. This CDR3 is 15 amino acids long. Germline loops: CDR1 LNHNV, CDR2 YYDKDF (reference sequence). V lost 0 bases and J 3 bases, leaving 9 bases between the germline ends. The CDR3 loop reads CATSRDISDYNEQFF. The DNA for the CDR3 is TGTGCCACCAGCAGAGATATCAGCGACTACAATGAGCAGTTCTTC.

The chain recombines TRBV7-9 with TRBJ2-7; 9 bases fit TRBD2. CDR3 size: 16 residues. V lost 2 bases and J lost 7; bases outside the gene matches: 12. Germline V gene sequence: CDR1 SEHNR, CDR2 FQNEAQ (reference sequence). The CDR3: CASSLRGLAGPGEQYF. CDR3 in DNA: TGTGCCAGCAGCTTAAGGGGGCTAGCGGGACCGGGGGAGCAGTACTTC. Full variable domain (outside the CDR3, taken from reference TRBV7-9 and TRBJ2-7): DTGVSQNPRHKITKRGQNVTFRCDPISEHNRLYWYRQTLGQGPEFLTYFQNEAQLEKSRLLSDRFSAERPKGSFSTLEIQRTEQGDSAMYLCASSLRGLAGPGEQYFGPGTRLTVT.

CDR3 sequence (DNA): TGTGCCAGCAGTTCCATAACTTCAACGAACACTGAAGCTTTCTTT. As protein: CASSSITSTNTEAFF. The rearrangement joins TRBV6-5 to TRBJ1-1; D not resolved. Germline assignment: CDR1 MNHEY and CDR2 SVGAGI. The ends were cut back, 4 bases at V and 1 base at J, with 13 bases in the middle. This CDR3 comprises 15 residues.

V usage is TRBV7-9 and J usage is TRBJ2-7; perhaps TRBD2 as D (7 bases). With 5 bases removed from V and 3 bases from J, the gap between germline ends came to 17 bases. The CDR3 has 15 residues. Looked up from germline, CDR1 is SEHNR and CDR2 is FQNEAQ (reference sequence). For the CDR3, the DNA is TGTGCCAGCAGCAAGGGGGGGCCCCAACTCTACGAGCAGTACTTC. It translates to CASSKGGPQLYEQYF.

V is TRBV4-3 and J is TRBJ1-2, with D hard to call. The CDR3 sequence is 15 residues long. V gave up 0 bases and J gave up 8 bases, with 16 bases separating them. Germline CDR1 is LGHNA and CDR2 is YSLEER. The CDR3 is CASSQDRTSIRGYTF. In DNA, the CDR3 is TGCGCCAGCAGCCAAGATAGAACGTCTATCCGCGGCTACACCTTC.

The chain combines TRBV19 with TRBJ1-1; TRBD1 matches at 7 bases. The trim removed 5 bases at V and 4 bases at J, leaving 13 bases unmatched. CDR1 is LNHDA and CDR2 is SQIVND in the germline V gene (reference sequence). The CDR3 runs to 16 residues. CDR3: CASSAPGGQGVTEAFF. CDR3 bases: TGTGCCAGTAGTGCCCCCGGTGGTCAGGGGGTCACTGAAGCTTTCTTT.

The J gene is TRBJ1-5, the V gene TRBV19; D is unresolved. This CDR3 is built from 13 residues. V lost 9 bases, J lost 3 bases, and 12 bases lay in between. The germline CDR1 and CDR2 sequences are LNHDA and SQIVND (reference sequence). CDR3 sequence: CASSDTSNQPQHF. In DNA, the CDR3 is TGTGCCAGCTCAGATACCTCCAATCAGCCCCAGCATTTT.

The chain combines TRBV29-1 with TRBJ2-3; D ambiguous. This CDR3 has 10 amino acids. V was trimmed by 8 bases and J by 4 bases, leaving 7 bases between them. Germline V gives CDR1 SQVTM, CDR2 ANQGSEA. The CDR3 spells CSSGADTQYF. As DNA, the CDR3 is TGCAGCTCTGGAGCAGATACGCAGTATTTT.

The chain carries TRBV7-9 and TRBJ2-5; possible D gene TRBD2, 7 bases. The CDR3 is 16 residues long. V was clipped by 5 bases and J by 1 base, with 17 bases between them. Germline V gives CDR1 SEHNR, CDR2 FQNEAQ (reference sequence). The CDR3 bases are TGTGCCAGCAGCCCCCGGACTAGGGGGTTCCAAGAGACCCAGTACTTC. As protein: CASSPRTRGFQETQYF.

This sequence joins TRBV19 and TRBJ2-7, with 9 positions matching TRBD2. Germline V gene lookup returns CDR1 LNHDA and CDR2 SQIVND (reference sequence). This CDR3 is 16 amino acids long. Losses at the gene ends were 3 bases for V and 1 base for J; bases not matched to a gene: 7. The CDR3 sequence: CASSIRLADLSYEQYF. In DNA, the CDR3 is TGTGCCAGTAGTATTAGACTAGCGGACCTATCCTACGAGCAGTACTTC.